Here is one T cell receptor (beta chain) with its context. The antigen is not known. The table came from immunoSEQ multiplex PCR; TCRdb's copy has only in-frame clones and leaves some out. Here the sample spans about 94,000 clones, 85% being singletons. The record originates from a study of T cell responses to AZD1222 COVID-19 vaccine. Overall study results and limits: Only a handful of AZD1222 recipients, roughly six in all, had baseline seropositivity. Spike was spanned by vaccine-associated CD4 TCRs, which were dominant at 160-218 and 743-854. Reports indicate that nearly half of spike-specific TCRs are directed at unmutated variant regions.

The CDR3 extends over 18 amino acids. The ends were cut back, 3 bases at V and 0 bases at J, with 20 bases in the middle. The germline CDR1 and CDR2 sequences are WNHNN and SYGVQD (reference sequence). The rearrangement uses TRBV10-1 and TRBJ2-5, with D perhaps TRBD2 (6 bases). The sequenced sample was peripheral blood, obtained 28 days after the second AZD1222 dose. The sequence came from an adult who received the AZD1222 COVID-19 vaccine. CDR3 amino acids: CASSEFGTPVGDQETQYF. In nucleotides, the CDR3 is TGCGCCAGCAGTGAATTTGGGACTCCGGTGGGCGACCAAGAGACCCAGTACTTC.